A selection of T cell receptor beta chains follows, all from one sample in a study of technical replicates of blood from a handful of donors. Assay used: immunoSEQ multiplex PCR; TCRdb lists only in-frame clones, some missing. The repertoire includes roughly 56,000 clones, about 95% of them detected once, and 2.5% to 4% sits in the top ten. The sample taken for sequencing was PBMCs. Receptors originate from a human donor in good health. Some clones in this sample may be carry-over from other donors' samples. Each CDR3 is given with its conserved first and last residue. Fields, in order: D gene, V gene, J gene, clone size, CDR3 protein, CDR3 DNA. The D gene is left open where the match is weak. Size is omitted from some rows. Given values are once, few, many or a class for expanded clones.

TRBD2	TRBV6-4	TRBJ2-2	once	CASSFIAGAPPGTGELFF	TGTGCCAGCAGCTTTATAGCGGGGGCGCCCCCGGGCACCGGGGAGCTGTTTTTT
TRBD2	TRBV4-2	TRBJ2-7	-	CASSPGLAGADEQYF	TGTGCCAGCAGCCCGGGACTAGCGGGGGCAGACGAGCAGTACTTC
TRBD2	TRBV5-1	TRBJ2-5	-	CASSLGTSGRETQYF	TGCGCCAGCAGCCTCGGGACTAGCGGGAGGGAGACCCAGTACTTC
-	TRBV5-1	TRBJ1-6	once	CASSLAGRYSPLHF	TGCGCCAGCAGCTTGGCAGGGAGGTATTCACCCCTCCACTTT
-	TRBV7-9	TRBJ2-7	-	CASSLSHEQYF	TGTGCCAGCAGCCTAAGCCACGAGCAGTACTTC
TRBD2	TRBV2	TRBJ2-7	once	CASRDIAGGNLYEQYF	TGTGCCAGCAGAGATATAGCGGGGGGGAACCTCTACGAGCAGTACTTC
-	TRBV5-1	TRBJ1-3	-	CASSLDTSGNTIYF	TGCGCCAGCAGCTTGGACACCTCTGGAAACACCATATATTTT
-	TRBV27	TRBJ2-7	-	CASTRQGRGEQYF	TGTGCCAGCACCCGACAGGGGAGGGGCGAGCAGTACTTC
-	TRBV7-2	TRBJ2-7	-	CASTFGGANSYEQYF	TGTGCCAGCACCTTTGGGGGGGCGAACTCCTACGAGCAGTACTTC
-	TRBV5-1	TRBJ2-2	-	CASSTDRPNTGELFF	TGCGCCAGCAGCACCGACAGACCGAACACCGGGGAGCTGTTTTTT
TRBD1	TRBV7-3	TRBJ2-5	-	CASSSGTGFKETQYF	TGTGCCAGCAGCTCCGGGACAGGATTTAAGGAGACCCAGTACTTC
TRBD2	TRBV5-1	TRBJ2-3	once	CASSPGLAGGTDTQYF	TGCGCCAGCAGCCCCGGACTAGCGGGGGGAACAGATACGCAGTATTTT
TRBD1	TRBV4-3	TRBJ2-1	-	CASSQDLDRGIGNEQFF	TGCGCCAGCAGCCAAGACTTGGACAGGGGGATTGGAAATGAGCAGTTCTTC
TRBD2	TRBV2	TRBJ2-2	-	CASSLLAATGELFF	TGTGCCAGCAGTTTGCTAGCGGCCACCGGGGAGCTGTTTTTT
TRBD1	TRBV29-1	TRBJ2-1	-	CSGLRDRGENEQFF	TGCAGCGGACTCCGGGACAGGGGCGAGAATGAGCAGTTCTTC
TRBD2	TRBV5-1	TRBJ2-3	-	CASSLGLAMVADTQYF	TGCGCCAGCAGCCTGGGACTAGCCATGGTGGCAGATACGCAGTATTTT
TRBD2	TRBV29-1	TRBJ2-3	once	CSVGLANTDTQYF	TGCAGCGTTGGACTAGCGAACACAGATACGCAGTATTTT
-	TRBV7-6	TRBJ2-7	-	CASSYGSVNLYEQYF	TGTGCCAGCAGCTACGGGTCTGTTAACCTCTACGAGCAGTACTTC
-	TRBV7-8	TRBJ2-7	-	CASSLGRGPGYEQYF	TGTGCCAGCAGCTTAGGGAGGGGTCCGGGTTACGAGCAGTACTTC
-	TRBV6-5	TRBJ1-3	once	CASSLSDTYSGNTIYF	TGTGCCAGCAGTTTATCCGACACCTACTCTGGAAACACCATATATTTT
TRBD1	TRBV5-6	TRBJ1-1	-	CASSYRDRGMNTEAFF	TGTGCCAGCAGCTACCGGGACAGGGGGATGAACACTGAAGCTTTCTTT
TRBD2	TRBV4-3	TRBJ2-1	-	CASSQELTSAYNEQFF	TGCGCCAGCAGCCAAGAATTGACTAGCGCGTACAATGAGCAGTTCTTC
TRBD2	TRBV4-1	TRBJ2-2	-	CASSRWTSGESDTGELFF	TGCGCCAGCAGCCGCTGGACTAGCGGGGAATCGGACACCGGGGAGCTGTTTTTT
TRBD2	TRBV5-1	TRBJ2-7	-	CASTPLAGVPYEQYF	TGCGCCAGCACCCCACTAGCGGGAGTACCCTACGAGCAGTACTTC
TRBD2	TRBV4-2	TRBJ2-7	-	CASSQDTLVSGGSYEQYF	TGTGCCAGCAGCCAAGATACTCTAGTTAGCGGGGGGTCCTACGAGCAGTACTTC
TRBD2	TRBV7-2	TRBJ2-7	-	CASSSLAGGNILDSYEQYF	TGTGCCAGCAGCTCCCTAGCGGGAGGGAATATCTTGGACTCCTACGAGCAGTACTTC
TRBD1	TRBV2	TRBJ1-2	-	CASSPGQGGGYTF	TGTGCCAGCAGTCCGGGACAGGGTGGTGGCTACACCTTC
-	TRBV13	TRBJ2-7	-	CASSSGQGYEQYF	TGTGCCAGCAGCTCGGGACAAGGCTACGAGCAGTACTTC
TRBD1	TRBV2	TRBJ1-4	-	CASSRQGPNEKLFF	TGTGCCAGCAGTAGACAGGGGCCAAATGAAAAACTGTTTTTT
-	TRBV2	TRBJ2-7	-	CASSEQTGSEQYF	TGTGCCAGCAGTGAACAAACAGGGTCCGAGCAGTACTTC
TRBD2	TRBV5-1	TRBJ2-1	-	CASSPSGAYNEQFF	TGCGCCAGCAGCCCCAGCGGGGCCTACAATGAGCAGTTCTTC
-	TRBV27	TRBJ1-1	-	CASSWGQMNTEAFF	TGTGCCAGCAGTTGGGGCCAAATGAACACTGAAGCTTTCTTT
TRBD1	TRBV27	TRBJ2-1	-	CASSTRGGEQFF	TGTGCCAGCAGTACCCGAGGGGGCGAGCAGTTCTTC
-	TRBV27	TRBJ1-5	-	CASSLSGVQPQHF	TGTGCCAGCAGTTTATCAGGGGTTCAGCCCCAGCATTTT
-	TRBV4-3	TRBJ1-2	-	CASSQDPGNGYGYTF	TGCGCCAGCAGCCAAGATCCCGGGAATGGGTATGGCTACACCTTC